This T cell receptor (beta chain) was recovered during a study of cytomegalovirus exposure and HLA in healthy donors. Whole-study results and caveats: Among CMV-associated TCR beta chains, most appeared HLA-restricted in a later analysis. Common viral pathogens seemed to be connected with several of the most significant clusters, according to a later analysis. TCR beta V- and J-gene trimming, according to a later analysis, was linked to a missense DCLRE1C variant.

Concerning this clone: Its specificity is not known.

CDR3 length: 14 amino acids. Trimming left V 10 bases short and J 0 bases short, with 16 bases between. Germline assignment: CDR1 MNHNS and CDR2 SASEGT. The PCR employed 60 Vbeta primers together with 13 Jbeta primers. Using immunoSEQ multiplex PCR, the repertoire was profiled, and TCRdb retains in-frame clones only, with some absent. The sample lists 150,000 to 200,000 clones; 75% to 80% were seen once. This chain connects TRBV6-1 to TRBJ2-7; perhaps TRBD2 as D (6 bases). This clonotype originated in a woman aged 30 to 39 in good health and CMV-seropositive. Input material: PBMCs. The CDR3 nucleotides are TGTGCCACCTCGACGGGGGTGGTCTCCTACGAGCAGTACTTC. Amino acid sequence: CATSTGVVSYEQYF.